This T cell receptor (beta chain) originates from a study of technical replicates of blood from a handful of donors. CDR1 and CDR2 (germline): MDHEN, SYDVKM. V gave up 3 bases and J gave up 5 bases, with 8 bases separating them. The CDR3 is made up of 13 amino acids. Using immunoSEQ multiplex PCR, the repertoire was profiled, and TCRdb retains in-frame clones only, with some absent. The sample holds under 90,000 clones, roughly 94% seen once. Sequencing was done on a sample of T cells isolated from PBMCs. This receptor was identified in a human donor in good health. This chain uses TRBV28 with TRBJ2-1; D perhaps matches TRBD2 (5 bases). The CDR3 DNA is TGTGCCAGCAGTTTGCCCGGGAACAATGAGCAGTTCTTC. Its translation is CASSLPGNNEQFF.